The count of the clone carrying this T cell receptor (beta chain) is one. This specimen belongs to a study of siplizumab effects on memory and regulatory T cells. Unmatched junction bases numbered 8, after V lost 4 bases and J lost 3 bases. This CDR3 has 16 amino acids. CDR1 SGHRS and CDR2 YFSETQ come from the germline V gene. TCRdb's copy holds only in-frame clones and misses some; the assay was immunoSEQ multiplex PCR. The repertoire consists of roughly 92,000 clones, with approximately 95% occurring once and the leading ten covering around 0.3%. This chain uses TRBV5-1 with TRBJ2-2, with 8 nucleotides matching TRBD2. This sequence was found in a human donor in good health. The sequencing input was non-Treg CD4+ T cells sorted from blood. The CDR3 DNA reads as TGCGCCAGCAGCGAGGATAGCGGGGCCTACACCGGGGAGCTGTTTTTT. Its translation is CASSEDSGAYTGELFF.